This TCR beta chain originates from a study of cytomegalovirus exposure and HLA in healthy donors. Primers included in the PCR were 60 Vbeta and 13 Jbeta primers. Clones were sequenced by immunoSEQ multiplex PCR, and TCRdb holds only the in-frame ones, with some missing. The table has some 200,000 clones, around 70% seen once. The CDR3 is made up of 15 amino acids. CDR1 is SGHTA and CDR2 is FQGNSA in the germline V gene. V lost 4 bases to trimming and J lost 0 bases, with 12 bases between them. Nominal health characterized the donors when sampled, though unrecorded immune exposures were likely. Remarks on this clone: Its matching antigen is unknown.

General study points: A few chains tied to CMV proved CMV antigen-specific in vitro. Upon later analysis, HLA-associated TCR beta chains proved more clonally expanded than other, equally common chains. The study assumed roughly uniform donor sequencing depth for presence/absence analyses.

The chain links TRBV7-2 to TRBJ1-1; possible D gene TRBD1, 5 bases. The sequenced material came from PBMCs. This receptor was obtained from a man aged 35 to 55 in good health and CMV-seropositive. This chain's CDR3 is CASSYPTVLNTEAFF. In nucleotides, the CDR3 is TGTGCCAGCAGCTACCCGACAGTTTTGAACACTGAAGCTTTCTTT.